The source of this TCR beta chain is a study of PD-1 blockade in classical Hodgkin lymphoma. Documented time point: newly diagnosed, previously untreated cHL patient sample. The protocol was immunoSEQ multiplex PCR, while the TCRdb copy is restricted to in-frame clones and leaves out a portion. The repertoire has tens of thousands of clones, 94% of them found once; the top ten carry approximately 3.6%. This clonotype was obtained from a human donor with classical Hodgkin lymphoma. Source material: peripheral blood mononuclear cells (PBMCs).

The CDR3 protein is CAISDPPGNQPQHF. The DNA for the CDR3 is TGTGCCATCAGTGATCCGCCGGGGAATCAGCCCCAGCATTTT. This chain connects TRBV10-3 to TRBJ1-5; D ambiguous. This CDR3 comprises 14 residues. The germline V gene encodes CDR1 ENHRY and CDR2 SYGVKD. Trimming took 3 bases from V and 4 from J, leaving 10 bases between them.